Listed here are 4 T cell receptor beta chains from one sample, sequenced in a study of beta chain features in type 1 diabetes. Expressed TCRB transcripts were sequenced because the entire RNA isolate underwent reverse transcription. TCRdb's copy holds only in-frame clones and misses some; the assay was immunoSEQ multiplex PCR. The sample carries 600,000 to 650,000 clones, less than 20% recorded once. Sequencing was carried out using naive CD4+ T cells from blood. The receptors were sampled from a man aged 18 to 30 in good health.

The V gene is TRBV18, the J gene TRBJ2-1; a weak D match, TRBD2 (5 bases). CDR3 length: 15 amino acids. The germline CDR1 and CDR2 sequences are KGHSH and LQKENI. Trimming took 0 bases from V and 5 from J, leaving 11 bases between them. CDR3 residues: CASSPPGGSNNEQFF. CDR3 nucleotide sequence: TGTGCCAGCTCACCACCTGGAGGATCCAACAATGAGCAGTTCTTC.

The V gene is TRBV5-4, the J gene TRBJ1-4; D unresolved. CDR1 is SGHNT, CDR2 YYREEE, per germline (reference sequence). V lost 1 base to trimming and J lost 3 bases, with 10 bases between them. The CDR3 has 15 amino acids. CDR3 in DNA: TGTGCCAGCAGCTTGAGGGTCAGTTCTAATGAAAAACTGTTTTTT. Translated: CASSLRVSSNEKLFF.

This chain links TRBV7-8 with TRBJ2-4; D unresolved. The CDR3 is 17 amino acids. Germline V gene sequence: CDR1 SGHVS, CDR2 FQNEAQ. Trimming stripped 0 bases from V and 2 bases from J, with 14 bases between. CDR3 region: CASSLAPLGSTKNIQYF. The DNA of the CDR3 is TGTGCCAGCAGCTTAGCCCCACTGGGGTCGACCAAAAACATTCAGTACTTC.

The chain combines TRBV30 with TRBJ1-1; 8 bases match TRBD1. The V segment lost 5 bases and the J segment 3 bases; nucleotides outside the gene matches: 17. CDR1 and CDR2 (germline): GTSNPN, SVGIG (reference sequence). The CDR3 extends over 17 amino acids. As DNA, the CDR3 is TGTGCCTGGGTCCCTCGACCCTTTTCAGGGGGCGACACTGAAGCTTTCTTT. This sequence encodes CAWVPRPFSGGDTEAFF.